Described below is a single TCR beta chain sequence and its context. The V end lost 7 bases, the J end lost 0 bases, and 9 bases lay between the germline ends. CDR3 size: 14 residues. Germline V gene data show CDR1 as LNHDA and CDR2 as SQIVND (reference sequence). These data come from a study of cytotoxic CD8 clonotypes in ibrutinib-treated CLL. TCRdb keeps only in-frame clones here, not all; method: immunoSEQ multiplex PCR. The table includes about 300,000 clones, around 77% detected once. The specimen was PBMCs, collected at disease progression, from a patient treated with ibrutinib. This sequence joins TRBV19 and TRBJ2-2; D is undetermined. This receptor was taken from a human donor with chronic lymphocytic leukemia. DNA for the CDR3: TGTGCCAGTAAAGTGTTCGCGAACACCGGGGAGCTGTTTTTT. Translated: CASKVFANTGELFF.